These 26 T cell receptor beta chains were all obtained from the same sample, sequenced in a study of blood T cell repertoires in COVID-19. Assay: immunoSEQ multiplex PCR; the TCRdb copy retains only in-frame clones and omits some. Of over 150,000 clones in the sample, approximately 82% were seen once. Source material: peripheral blood. The origin of the receptors is a woman older than 75 with active or convalescent COVID-19.

This clone was counted between two and nine times. The CDR3 DNA sequence: TGTGCCAGCAGTGAATTCACAGGGGGAAATTCACCCCTCCACTTT. As protein: CASSEFTGGNSPLHF. The J gene is TRBJ1-6, the V gene TRBV2; 8 bases align to TRBD1. The germline gives CDR1 SNHLY, CDR2 FYNNEI. V dropped 2 bases and J dropped 7; count of bases not matched to a gene: 4. This CDR3 contains 15 residues.

This chain connects TRBV3-1 (or the pseudogene TRBV3-2) to TRBJ1-2, with 9 bases identical to TRBD1. This CDR3 region has 15 residues. The V gene end was trimmed by 2 bases and the J gene end by 3 bases; junction bases not matched to a gene: 4. Germline V gives CDR1 LGHDT, CDR2 YNNKEL (reference sequence). CDR3 bases: TGTGCCAGCAGCCAACCTGGACAGGGGTACTATGGCTACACCTTC. Protein product: CASSQPGQGYYGYTF.

The chain joins TRBV18 to TRBJ1-6; D call uncertain. Germline V gives CDR1 KGHSH, CDR2 LQKENI. Trimming left V 3 bases short and J 13 bases short, with 16 bases between. CDR3 length: 14 residues. For the CDR3, the DNA is TGTGCCAGCTCACCCCCCGCCGGCTATAGCCCCCTCCACTTT. Protein product: CASSPPAGYSPLHF.

This clone was observed a single time. The chain has TRBV7-9 and TRBJ2-1; 13 nucleotides align to TRBD2. V shed 5 bases and J 9 bases; nucleotides not matched to a gene: 7. This CDR3 comprises 15 residues. Germline CDR1 is SEHNR and CDR2 is FQNEAQ (reference sequence). CDR3 residues: CASSRLAGGEFEQFF. CDR3 in DNA: TGTGCCAGCAGCAGACTAGCGGGAGGTGAGTTTGAGCAGTTCTTC.

The chain joins TRBV2 to TRBJ2-2; 7 nucleotides agree with TRBD2. V gave up 4 bases and J gave up 4 bases; unmatched junction bases: 9. The CDR3 covers 16 residues. Looked up from germline, CDR1 is SNHLY and CDR2 is FYNNEI. CDR3 sequence reads: CASSALGTTSTGELFF. In nucleotides, the CDR3 is TGTGCCAGCAGTGCCCTCGGGACTACCTCCACCGGGGAGCTGTTTTTT.

V gene TRBV5-4 combines with J gene TRBJ1-2; D perhaps matches TRBD1 (6 bases). The germline V gene has CDR1 SGHNT and CDR2 YYREEE (reference sequence). The CDR3 length is 15 residues. V gave up 0 bases and J gave up 3 bases, with 12 bases separating them. The CDR3 region has the DNA TGTGCCAGCAGCTTGGGAGGGGGAATGGACTATGGCTACACCTTC. The encoded protein is CASSLGGGMDYGYTF.

This chain links TRBV9 with TRBJ1-5; D remains ambiguous. V lost 4 bases to trimming and J lost 0 bases, with 5 bases between them. CDR3 length: 13 amino acids. Germline CDR1 reads SGDLS; CDR2 reads YYNGEE. The CDR3 nucleotides are TGTGCCAGCAGCACAGATAGCAATCAGCCCCAGCATTTT. Encoded protein: CASSTDSNQPQHF.

This clone was seen just once. The genes are TRBV6-5 and TRBJ1-3, with D tentatively TRBD1 (6 bases). There are 14 residues in the CDR3. V lost 7 bases and J lost 2, with 12 bases in between. Per the germline V gene, CDR1 is MNHEY and CDR2 is SVGAGI. CDR3 amino acids: CASTVQGAGNTIYF. CDR3 bases: TGTGCCAGCACCGTACAGGGTGCTGGAAACACCATATATTTT.

CDR3 amino acids: CASSPGQGAYQPQHF. In nucleotides, the CDR3 is TGTGCCAGCAGTCCCGGACAGGGGGCCTATCAGCCCCAGCATTTT. The chain links TRBV28 to TRBJ1-5; TRBD1 matches at 11 bases. The trim removed 5 bases at V and 5 bases at J, leaving 5 bases unmatched. Germline V CDR1 and CDR2: MDHEN, SYDVKM. The CDR3 has 15 residues.

The genes are TRBV24-1 and TRBJ2-5; D may be TRBD2 (6 bases). Germline values: CDR1 KGHDR, CDR2 SFDVKD. With 0 bases removed from V and 4 bases from J, the gap between germline ends came to 14 bases. CDR3 length: 16 amino acids. Written as DNA, the CDR3 is TGTGCCACCAGTGATTTGCGGCTTTCGGGGGTAGAGACCCAGTACTTC. Translation gives CATSDLRLSGVETQYF.

The chain links TRBV11-3 to TRBJ1-5; 11 bases match TRBD1. Germline V lookup: CDR1 SGHNT, CDR2 YENEEA. V lost 5 bases to trimming and J lost 6 bases; unmatched junction nucleotides: 9. This CDR3 is 16 amino acids long. The CDR3 region has the DNA TGTGCCAGCAGCCGAACCGGGACAGGGGGTTCTCAGCCCCAGCATTTT. Translation: CASSRTGTGGSQPQHF.

The chain couples TRBV24-1 to TRBJ1-1; 11 bases line up with TRBD1. This CDR3 has 16 amino acids. Germline assignment: CDR1 KGHDR and CDR2 SFDVKD. V lost 3 bases and J lost 4; bases outside the gene matches: 6. This chain's CDR3 is CATSDGTGTGGTEAFF. CDR3 sequence (DNA): TGTGCCACCAGTGATGGAACGGGGACAGGGGGCACTGAAGCTTTCTTT.

The rearrangement uses TRBV28 and TRBJ2-3, with TRBD2 matching 9 bases. This CDR3 has 15 amino acids. CDR1 is MDHEN, CDR2 SYDVKM, per germline. The junction had 6 bases not matched to a gene; V was cut back by 6 bases and J by 2 bases. CDR3 coding DNA: TGTGCCAGCAGGTTAGCGGGAGTGACCACAGATACGCAGTATTTT. It translates to CASRLAGVTTDTQYF.

J is TRBJ2-6 and V is TRBV5-1; D may be TRBD2 (6 bases). Germline V CDR1 and CDR2: SGHRS, YFSETQ. This CDR3 is 17 amino acids long. Trimming took off 5 bases at V and 0 bases at J, with 15 bases between the two ends. The CDR3 DNA is TGCGCCAGCAGTAGGGAGGCTCTCAGCTCTGGGGCCAACGTCCTGACTTTC. Encoded protein: CASSREALSSGANVLTF.

This sequence joins TRBV19 and TRBJ1-1; TRBD1 matches 9 bases. After removal of 5 bases from V and 0 bases from J, the junction contained 10 bases not matched to a gene. Germline loops: CDR1 LNHDA, CDR2 SQIVND (reference sequence). The CDR3 sequence is 17 residues long. CDR3 nucleotide sequence: TGTGCCAGTAGTCCGGACAGGGGCCGCCCCATGAACACTGAAGCTTTCTTT. This encodes CASSPDRGRPMNTEAFF.

The V and J genes are TRBV2 and TRBJ1-2; TRBD1 matches at 8 bases. The CDR3 runs 13 residues. Germline CDR1 SNHLY, CDR2 FYNNEI. The junction had 5 bases not matched to a gene; V was cut back by 5 bases and J by 6 bases. In nucleotides, the CDR3 is TGTGCCAGCAGTACGGACAGGGAGGATGGCTACACCTTC. It codes for CASSTDREDGYTF.

The chain couples TRBV24-1 to TRBJ2-1, with 7 positions matching TRBD1. CDR1 is KGHDR and CDR2 is SFDVKD in the germline V gene. V dropped 8 bases and J dropped 7; count of bases not matched to a gene: 10. This CDR3 has 14 amino acids. The CDR3 loop is CATKTNRGPNEQFF. In nucleotides, the CDR3 is TGTGCCACCAAAACAAACAGGGGTCCAAATGAGCAGTTCTTC.

Worth noting for this clone: Other DNA sequences of this sample code for an identical CDR3. The chain carries TRBV28 and TRBJ1-1; possible D gene TRBD1, 6 bases. Germline CDR1 and CDR2: MDHEN and SYDVKM. This CDR3 spans 15 amino acids. The V and J ends lost 1 base and 1 base respectively, with 10 bases between them. This CDR3 is CASSLSGGPNTEAFF. The CDR3 nucleotides read TGTGCCAGCAGTTTATCTGGGGGCCCGAACACTGAAGCTTTCTTT.

This clone was observed a handful of times. The chain links TRBV6-4 to TRBJ1-4, with unresolved D. V was trimmed by 2 bases and J by 1 base, leaving 8 bases between them. In germline, CDR1 is MRHNA, CDR2 SNTAGT. The CDR3 runs to 15 residues. CDR3 DNA sequence: TGTGCCAGCAGTGACGAGGGCAGAACTAATGAAAAACTGTTTTTT. This translates into CASSDEGRTNEKLFF.

This clone has only one observation. The CDR3 DNA sequence: TGTGCCAGCAGTTACGCACAGGGGGTTCTCCAGCCCCAGCATTTT. This codes for CASSYAQGVLQPQHF. The chain recombines TRBV6-6 with TRBJ1-5; TRBD1 matches at 8 bases. Germline-derived CDR1 and CDR2 are MNHNY and SVGAGI (reference sequence). This CDR3 has 15 amino acids. Trimming removed 2 bases from V and 7 bases from J; junction bases left unmatched: 7.

In DNA, the CDR3 is TGTGCCAGCAGTGAGGGGACAGGGGGCTACTATGGCTACACCTTC. It is translated as CASSEGTGGYYGYTF. The chain couples TRBV2 to TRBJ1-2; TRBD1 agrees at 12 bases. V lost 3 bases and J lost 3; bases outside the gene matches: 2. Germline V gene lookup returns CDR1 SNHLY and CDR2 FYNNEI. The CDR3 spans 15 residues.

The chain recombines TRBV28 with TRBJ1-2; D is perhaps TRBD1 (6 bases). CDR3 length: 16 amino acids. Germline-derived CDR1 and CDR2 are MDHEN and SYDVKM. Trimming stripped 7 bases from V and 2 bases from J, with 20 bases between. The CDR3 loop reads CASTQRQGRDNYGYTF. CDR3 coding DNA: TGTGCCAGCACCCAGAGGCAGGGGAGAGACAACTATGGCTACACCTTC.

The chain carries TRBV10-3 and TRBJ2-1; TRBD2 aligns across 7 bases. The CDR3 covers 15 residues. The V and J ends lost 0 bases and 8 bases, in that order; junction bases with no gene match: 7. The germline gives CDR1 ENHRY, CDR2 SYGVKD. CDR3 sequence reads: CAISESTPGGDEQFF. Here the CDR3 DNA reads TGTGCCATCAGTGAGTCCACCCCGGGAGGAGATGAGCAGTTCTTC.

The chain uses TRBV10-1 and TRBJ2-1, with 9 bases matching TRBD2. Unmatched junction bases numbered 5, after V lost 3 bases and J lost 8 bases. This CDR3 is 14 amino acids long. Germline V gives CDR1 WNHNN, CDR2 SYGVQD (reference sequence). The CDR3 loop reads CASSDSGSVYEQFF. The CDR3 bases are TGCGCCAGCAGTGATAGCGGGAGTGTCTATGAGCAGTTCTTC.

The rearrangement uses TRBV18 and TRBJ1-4; D remains ambiguous. The CDR3 totals 14 residues. CDR1 is KGHSH and CDR2 is LQKENI in the germline V gene. The V end lost 3 bases, the J end lost 6 bases, and 11 bases lay between the germline ends. CDR3 DNA sequence: TGTGCCAGCTCACCTGGACTCGGGGATGAAAAACTGTTTTTT. It codes for CASSPGLGDEKLFF.

This chain joins TRBV19 and TRBJ1-2, with a possible D match to TRBD1 (5 bases). The CDR3 has 14 amino acids. From germline, CDR1 is LNHDA and CDR2 SQIVND (reference sequence). Trimming removed 5 bases from V and 5 bases from J, with 15 bases in between. CDR3 loop: CASSPSTDLYGYTF. CDR3 DNA sequence: TGTGCCAGTAGTCCCTCGACAGACCTTTATGGCTACACCTTC.